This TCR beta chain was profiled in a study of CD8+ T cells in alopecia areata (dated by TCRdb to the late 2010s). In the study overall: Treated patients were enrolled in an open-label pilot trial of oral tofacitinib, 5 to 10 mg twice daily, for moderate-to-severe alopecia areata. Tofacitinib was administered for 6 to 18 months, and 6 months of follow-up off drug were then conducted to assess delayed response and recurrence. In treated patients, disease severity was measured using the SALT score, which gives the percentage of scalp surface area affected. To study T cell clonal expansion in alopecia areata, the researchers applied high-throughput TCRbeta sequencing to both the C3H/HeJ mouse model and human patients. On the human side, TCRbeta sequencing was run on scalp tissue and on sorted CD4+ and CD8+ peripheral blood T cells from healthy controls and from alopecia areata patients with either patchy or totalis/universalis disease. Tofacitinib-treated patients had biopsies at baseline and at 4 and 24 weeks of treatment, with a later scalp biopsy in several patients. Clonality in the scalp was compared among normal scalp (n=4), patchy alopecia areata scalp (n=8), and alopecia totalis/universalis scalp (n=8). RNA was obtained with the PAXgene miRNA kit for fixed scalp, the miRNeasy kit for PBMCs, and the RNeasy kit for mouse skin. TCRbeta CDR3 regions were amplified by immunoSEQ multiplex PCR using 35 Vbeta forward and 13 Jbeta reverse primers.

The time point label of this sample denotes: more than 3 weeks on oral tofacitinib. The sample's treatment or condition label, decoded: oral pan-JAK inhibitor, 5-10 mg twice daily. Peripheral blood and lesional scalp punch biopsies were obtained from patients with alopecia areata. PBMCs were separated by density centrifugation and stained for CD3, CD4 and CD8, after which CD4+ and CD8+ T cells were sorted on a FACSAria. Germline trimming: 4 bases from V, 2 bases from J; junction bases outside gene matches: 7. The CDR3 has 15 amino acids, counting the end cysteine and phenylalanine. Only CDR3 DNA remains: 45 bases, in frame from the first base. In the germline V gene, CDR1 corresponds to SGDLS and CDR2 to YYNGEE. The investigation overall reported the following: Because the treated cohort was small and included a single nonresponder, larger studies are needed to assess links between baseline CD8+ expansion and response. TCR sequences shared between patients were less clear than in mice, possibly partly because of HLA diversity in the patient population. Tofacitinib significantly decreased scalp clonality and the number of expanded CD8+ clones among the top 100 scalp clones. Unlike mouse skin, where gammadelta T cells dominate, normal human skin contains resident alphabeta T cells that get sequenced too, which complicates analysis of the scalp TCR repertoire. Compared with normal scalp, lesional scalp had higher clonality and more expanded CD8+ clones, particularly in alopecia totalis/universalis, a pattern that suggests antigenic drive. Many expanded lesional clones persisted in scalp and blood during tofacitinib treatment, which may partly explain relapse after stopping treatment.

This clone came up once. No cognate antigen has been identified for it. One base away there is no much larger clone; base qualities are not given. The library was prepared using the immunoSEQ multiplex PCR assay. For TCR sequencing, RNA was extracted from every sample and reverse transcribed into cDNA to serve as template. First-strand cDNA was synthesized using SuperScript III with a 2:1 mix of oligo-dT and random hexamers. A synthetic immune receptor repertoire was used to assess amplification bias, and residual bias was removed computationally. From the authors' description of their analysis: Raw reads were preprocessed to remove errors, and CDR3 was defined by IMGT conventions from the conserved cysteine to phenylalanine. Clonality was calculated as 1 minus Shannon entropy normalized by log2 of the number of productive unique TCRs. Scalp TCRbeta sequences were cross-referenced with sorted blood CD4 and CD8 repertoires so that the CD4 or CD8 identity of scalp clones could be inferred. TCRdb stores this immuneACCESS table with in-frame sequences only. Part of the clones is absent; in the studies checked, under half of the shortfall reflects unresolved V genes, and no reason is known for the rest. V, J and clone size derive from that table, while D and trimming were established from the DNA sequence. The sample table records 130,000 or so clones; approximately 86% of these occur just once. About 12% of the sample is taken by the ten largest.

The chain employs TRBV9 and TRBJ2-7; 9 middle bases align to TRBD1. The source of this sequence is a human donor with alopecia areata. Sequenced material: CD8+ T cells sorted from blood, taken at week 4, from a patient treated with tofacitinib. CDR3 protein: CASSLGQGVTYEQYF. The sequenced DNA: TGTGCCAGCAGCCTGGGACAGGGTGTTACCTACGAGCAGTACTTC.